The subject of this entry is one T cell receptor beta chain. These data come from a study of blood T cells in healthy people across ages. V lost 1 base and J 1 base, leaving 4 bases between the germline ends. Germline values: CDR1 DFQATT, CDR2 SNEGSKA (reference sequence). This CDR3 has 13 residues. A second PCR, run for roughly 6 to 11 cycles, used a sample-barcoded 5' primer plus a J-beta primer mix. TCRdb ran MiXCR on the 5' RACE reads and lists one entry per CDR3 protein. Among 500,000 to 650,000 distinct CDR3 sequences listed, about 27% were seen once. These records were also assigned to another study, of T cells of mothers and their children. That source adds: Every mother supplied over 9 million TCR beta CDR3 reads and every child 2.5 million to 3.5 million.

Input material: blood. The rearrangement links TRBV20-1 to TRBJ2-2; D not certain. This clonotype was sampled from a boy between 2 and 10 years old in good health. The CDR3 loop reads CSARALNTGELFF. The DNA of the CDR3 is TGCAGTGCTAGAGCTCTGAACACCGGGGAGCTGTTTTTT.